Following are 23 T cell receptor beta chains from one sample sequenced in a study of beta chain features in type 1 diabetes. cDNA synthesis used the whole RNA isolate, giving expressed TCRB sequences. Sequencing used immunoSEQ multiplex PCR; TCRdb keeps in-frame clones, though not all of them. The sample carries 150,000 to 200,000 clones, roughly 9% recorded once. Study-level findings and limits: Moderate yet significant TCRB CDR3 shortening was seen in Type 1 diabetes patients in all four CD4+ subsets.

These receptors' targets are unknown. The specimen was central memory CD4+ T cells from blood. The receptors stem from a woman aged 25 to 39 with type 1 diabetes.

This clone has at least ten counts. CDR3 residues: CSVEGFGYEQYF. DNA for the CDR3: TGCAGCGTTGAAGGTTTCGGCTACGAGCAGTACTTC. The J gene is TRBJ2-7, the V gene TRBV29-1; no clear D. From germline, CDR1 is SQVTM and CDR2 ANQGSEA. Trimming stripped 1 base from V and 3 bases from J, with 7 bases between. CDR3 length: 12 residues.

This clone came up a few times. The chain employs TRBV13 and TRBJ2-7, with 8 positions matching TRBD1. J was trimmed by 11 bases and V by 0 bases; bases with no gene match: 0. CDR1 PRHDT and CDR2 FYEKMQ come from the germline V gene (reference sequence). This CDR3 comprises 11 residues. The CDR3 protein is CASSLGQGEYF. The CDR3, as DNA: TGTGCCAGCAGCTTAGGACAGGGGGAGTACTTC.

This sequence joins TRBV5-1 and TRBJ1-4, with a weak D call TRBD1 (5 bases). The germline V gene encodes CDR1 SGHRS and CDR2 YFSETQ. Trimming took off 2 bases at V and 6 bases at J, with 14 bases between the two ends. There are 15 residues in the CDR3. CDR3 region: CASSLRTSRHEKLFF. CDR3 nucleotide sequence: TGCGCCAGCAGCTTAAGGACATCACGGCATGAAAAACTGTTTTTT.

The V and J genes are TRBV7-3 and TRBJ2-1; D gene ambiguous. The V end was cut by 5 bases, the J end by 0 bases, with 8 bases between. CDR1 and CDR2 (germline): SGHTA, FQGTGA. The CDR3 is made up of 14 amino acids. CDR3 DNA sequence: TGTGCCAGCAGCCCCATCCACTCCTACAATGAGCAGTTCTTC. Amino acid sequence: CASSPIHSYNEQFF.

The CDR3 nucleotides are TGTGCCAGCTCTCGGACTAGCGGGACGACAGATACGCAGTATTTT. Amino acid sequence: CASSRTSGTTDTQYF. V gene TRBV6-5 combines with J gene TRBJ2-3; 12 nucleotides match TRBD2. The germline V gene has CDR1 MNHEY and CDR2 SVGAGI. CDR3 length: 15 amino acids. V lost 8 bases to trimming and J lost 3 bases; unmatched junction nucleotides: 6.

The rearrangement joins TRBV7-3 to TRBJ2-3; D may be TRBD2 (6 bases). Germline V gene lookup returns CDR1 SGHTA and CDR2 FQGTGA. The CDR3 has 14 amino acids. Trimming stripped 5 bases from V and 1 base from J, with 10 bases between. The CDR3 DNA is TGTGCCAGCAGCCCTATAGCGGGCACAGATACGCAGTATTTT. Translated, it gives CASSPIAGTDTQYF. Combining the CDR3 with reference TRBV7-3 and TRBJ2-3 gives the whole variable domain GAGVSQTPSNKVTEKGKYVELRCDPISGHTALYWYRQSLGQGPEFLIYFQGTGAADDSGLPNDRFFAVRPEGSVSTLKIQRTERGDSAVYLCASSPIAGTDTQYFGPGTRLTVL.

This clone appeared a few times. The rearrangement joins TRBV7-2 to TRBJ1-5; D not resolved. This CDR3 is built from 17 residues. Germline values: CDR1 SGHTA, CDR2 FQGNSA. V was pared by 1 base and J by 5 bases, with 18 bases between. The CDR3 DNA is TGTGCCAGCAGCTTAGGGCCTCGGAGGTTGTCCCATCAGCCCCAGCATTTT. It encodes CASSLGPRRLSHQPQHF.

CDR3 sequence reads: CASSSGLGSFEQFF. CDR3 nucleotides: TGTGCCAGCAGCTCAGGACTAGGATCCTTTGAGCAGTTCTTC. The chain uses TRBV7-2 and TRBJ2-1, with 7 bases fitting TRBD2. The CDR3 is 14 amino acids. The ends lost 4 bases at V and 9 bases at J; junction bases unmatched: 9. CDR1 and CDR2 from the germline V gene are SGHTA and FQGNSA.

This clone was counted at least ten times. This chain connects TRBV7-9 to TRBJ1-2, with D unclear. Germline CDR1 reads SEHNR; CDR2 reads FQNEAQ (reference sequence). This CDR3 is 14 amino acids long. With 5 bases removed from V and 6 bases from J, the gap between germline ends came to 16 bases. In DNA, the CDR3 is TGTGCCAGCAGCGCTGGCCTCGCCTTGGATGGCTACACCTTC. As protein: CASSAGLALDGYTF.

The V call is TRBV9, the J call TRBJ1-5; the D gene is possibly TRBD1 (5 bases). The CDR3 spans 15 residues. Germline CDR1 and CDR2: SGDLS and YYNGEE. Trimming removed 4 bases at V and 0 bases at J, with 11 bases between. CDR3 sequence (DNA): TGTGCCAGCAGCTTAGAGGGGTATAGCAATCAGCCCCAGCATTTT. Its translation: CASSLEGYSNQPQHF.

The table lists this clone with a few counts. V and J are TRBV2 and TRBJ1-1; TRBD1 aligns across 8 bases. The CDR3 consists of 16 residues. Germline-derived CDR1 and CDR2 are SNHLY and FYNNEI. V trimming: 4 bases; J trimming: 3 bases; junction bases outside the gene matches: 10. The DNA for the CDR3 is TGTGCCAGCAGTGCCAGGGGGCAATTCAGCGACACTGAAGCTTTCTTT. Translation: CASSARGQFSDTEAFF.

This clone was observed a handful of times. The chain recombines TRBV19 with TRBJ2-5, with D unclear. V was clipped by 1 base and J by 1 base, with 4 bases between them. Germline values: CDR1 LNHDA, CDR2 SQIVND (reference sequence). The CDR3 loop spans 13 amino acids. The CDR3 sequence: CASSIGLQETQYF. The CDR3, as DNA: TGTGCCAGTAGTATAGGTCTCCAAGAGACCCAGTACTTC.

There are a few counts of this clone. The chain joins TRBV10-3 to TRBJ1-5; D is possibly TRBD1 (5 bases). Germline V gene lookup returns CDR1 ENHRY and CDR2 SYGVKD. Trimming shortened V by 6 bases and J by 2 bases, and 14 bases separated the two germline ends. This CDR3 contains 15 residues. The CDR3, as DNA: TGTGCCATCAGCCCCCAGGGCGGCGGCAATCAGCCCCAGCATTTT. This sequence encodes CAISPQGGGNQPQHF.

This clone has more than one count but fewer than ten. The chain employs TRBV6-6 and TRBJ2-1; 10 bases align to TRBD1. This CDR3 has 16 residues. CDR1 MNHNY and CDR2 SVGAGI come from the germline V gene (reference sequence). The trim removed 6 bases at V and 8 bases at J, leaving 13 bases unmatched. The CDR3 spells CASRRAWDRGLDEQFF. The CDR3 DNA sequence: TGTGCCAGCAGGCGCGCCTGGGACAGGGGATTAGATGAGCAGTTCTTC.

The chain links TRBV18 to TRBJ2-7; tentatively, D is TRBD1 (6 bases). The germline V gene has CDR1 KGHSH and CDR2 LQKENI. The CDR3 has 14 residues. V lost 1 base and J lost 2, with 9 bases in between. The CDR3 nucleotides read TGTGCCAGCTCACCACAGGGGGACCCCTACGAGCAGTACTTC. This translates into CASSPQGDPYEQYF.

Ten or more counts support this clone. The rearrangement uses TRBV30 and TRBJ1-2; a weak D match, TRBD1 (6 bases). Looked up from germline, CDR1 is GTSNPN and CDR2 is SVGIG (reference sequence). CDR3 length: 13 residues. V shed 8 bases and J shed 0 bases, with 13 bases lying between them. The CDR3 DNA is TGTGCCGGGAAAGGGGGAGCTAACTATGGCTACACCTTC. This sequence encodes CAGKGGANYGYTF.

This rearrangement joins TRBV6-5 to TRBJ1-2, with D tentatively TRBD1 (6 bases). Germline V gene sequence: CDR1 MNHEY, CDR2 SVGAGI. The V end lost 7 bases, the J end lost 8 bases, and 14 bases lay between the germline ends. This CDR3 is 12 amino acids long. The CDR3 here is CASKGEWGGYTF. The CDR3 DNA reads as TGTGCCAGCAAGGGGGAATGGGGAGGCTACACCTTC.

There are a few counts of this clone. The V gene is TRBV2, the J gene TRBJ1-4; D is undetermined. Germline values: CDR1 SNHLY, CDR2 FYNNEI. Trimming took off 8 bases at V and 5 bases at J, with 12 bases between the two ends. The CDR3 is 13 amino acids. In DNA form, the CDR3 reads TGTGCCAGCCGAGGAGATTACAATGAAAAACTGTTTTTT. Translating it yields CASRGDYNEKLFF. Filled out from reference TRBV2 and TRBJ1-4, the complete variable domain reads EPEVTQTPSHQVTQMGQEVILRCVPISNHLYFYWYRQILGQKVEFLVSFYNNEISEKSEIFDDQFSVERPDGSNFTLKIRSTKLEDSAMYFCASRGDYNEKLFFGSGTQLSVL.

This rearrangement joins TRBV9 to TRBJ2-1, with TRBD2 matching 7 bases. Losses at the gene ends were 0 bases for V and 2 bases for J; bases not matched to a gene: 2. The CDR3 extends over 15 amino acids. Germline V lookup: CDR1 SGDLS, CDR2 YYNGEE. CDR3 nucleotide sequence: TGTGCCAGCAGCGTAGCTACTAGCGCCTACAATGAGCAGTTCTTC. As protein: CASSVATSAYNEQFF.

The chain joins TRBV7-9 to TRBJ1-4, with 9 positions matching TRBD1. After removal of 5 bases from V and 8 bases from J, the junction contained 6 bases not matched to a gene. This CDR3 region has 14 residues. CDR1 is SEHNR and CDR2 is FQNEAQ in the germline V gene (reference sequence). This CDR3 is CASSQGQGSEKLFF. In DNA, the CDR3 is TGTGCCAGCAGCCAGGGACAGGGAAGCGAAAAACTGTTTTTT.

The chain carries TRBV7-3 and TRBJ1-2, with unresolved D. Trimming left V 0 bases short and J 2 bases short, with 10 bases between. Germline V gives CDR1 SGHTA, CDR2 FQGTGA. CDR3 size: 15 residues. CDR3 region: CASSLTRAGNYGYTF. CDR3 DNA: TGTGCCAGCAGCTTAACCCGCGCAGGAAACTATGGCTACACCTTC.

This clone was counted a few times. This sequence joins TRBV27 and TRBJ2-6, with no clear D. There are 14 residues in the CDR3. V lost 6 bases to trimming and J lost 0 bases, with 6 bases between them. From germline, CDR1 is MNHEY and CDR2 SMNVEV (reference sequence). The CDR3 DNA sequence: TGTGCCAGCAGACCCAGCTCTGGGGCCAACGTCCTGACTTTC. Amino acids: CASRPSSGANVLTF. The full variable domain, with the rest looked up from reference TRBV27 and TRBJ2-6, is EAQVTQNPRYLITVTGKKLTVTCSQNMNHEYMSWYRQDPGLGLRQIYYSMNVEVTDKGDVPEGYKVSRKEKRNFPLILESPSPNQTSLYFCASRPSSGANVLTFGAGSRLTVL.

The genes are TRBV28 and TRBJ1-5; possibly TRBD1 for D (6 bases). There are 14 residues in the CDR3. In germline, CDR1 is MDHEN, CDR2 SYDVKM. V gave up 3 bases and J gave up 7 bases, with 13 bases separating them. CDR3 amino acids: CASSFVGAGQPQHF. Here the CDR3 DNA reads TGTGCCAGCAGTTTTGTGGGGGCTGGGCAGCCCCAGCATTTT.